One sample yielded the 30 T cell receptor beta chains listed below, sequenced in a study of T cell repertoires in cytomegalovirus infection. Their cognate antigens are unknown. Each CDR3 protein is one row after TCRdb ran MiXCR on the reads. Counted here are about 400,000 distinct CDR3 sequences, about 34% occurring once; the ten biggest clones make up roughly 13%. The specimen was cultured PBMCs, collected from culture after CMV antigen stimulation. The receptor set was obtained from a human donor in good health (CMV status not recorded). Some clones in this sample may be carry-over from other donors' samples.

This clonotype has ten or more counts. V and J are TRBV7-2 and TRBJ1-5; D not resolved. This CDR3 has 14 amino acids. V was clipped by 2 bases and J by 0 bases, with 5 bases between them. Germline values: CDR1 SGHTA, CDR2 FQGNSA. The CDR3 sequence is CASSLSNSNQPQHF. In DNA form, the CDR3 reads TGTGCCAGCAGCTTATCCAATAGCAATCAGCCCCAGCATTTT. The full variable domain, rest sourced from reference TRBV7-2 and TRBJ1-5, is GAGVSQSPSNKVTEKGKDVELRCDPISGHTALYWYRQSLGQGLEFLIYFQGNSAPDKSGLPSDRFSAERTGGSVSTLTIQRTQQEDSAVYLCASSLSNSNQPQHFGDGTRLSIL.

This CDR3 is CASSPPGGFNEQFF. For the CDR3, the DNA is TGTGCCAGCAGTCCCCCGGGAGGGTTCAATGAGCAGTTCTTC. V is TRBV27 and J is TRBJ2-1; TRBD2 aligns across 8 bases. Trimming at V came to 5 bases and at J to 6 bases, leaving 6 bases not matched to a gene. CDR1 and CDR2 (germline): MNHEY, SMNVEV (reference sequence). This CDR3 contains 14 residues.

This clonotype appeared a few times. The rearrangement joins TRBV7-6 to TRBJ1-1; possibly TRBD1 for D (5 bases). The CDR3 is 15 amino acids. Germline V gene lookup returns CDR1 SGHVS and CDR2 FNYEAQ. Trimming stripped 1 base from V and 1 base from J, with 10 bases between. In nucleotides, the CDR3 is TGTGCCAGCAGCTTAGACGGAGGGGCGAACACTGAAGCTTTCTTT. Translating gives CASSLDGGANTEAFF.

For this clonotype: The junction departs from the called germline gene at one end, perhaps through a read error. V is TRBV7-3 and J is TRBJ2-3, with a weak D call TRBD2 (6 bases). The CDR3 length is 14 residues. CDR1 SGHTA and CDR2 FQGTGA come from the germline V gene. CDR3 region: CACSLGTSTDTQYF. The CDR3 nucleotides are TGTGCCTGCAGCTTGGGGACTTCTACAGATACGCAGTATTTT. The whole variable domain, remainder taken from reference TRBV7-3 and TRBJ2-3, is GAGVSQTPSNKVTEKGKYVELRCDPISGHTALYWYRQSLGQGPEFLIYFQGTGAADDSGLPNDRFFAVRPEGSVSTLKIQRTERGDSAVYLCACSLGTSTDTQYFGPGTRLTVL.

This rearrangement joins TRBV7-3 to TRBJ2-6, with D maybe TRBD2 (5 bases). The CDR3 length is 17 residues. Per germline, CDR1 SGHTA and CDR2 FQGTGA. Trimming took off 2 bases at V and 0 bases at J, with 11 bases between the two ends. The CDR3 DNA is TGTGCCAGCAGCTTATCGCGGGCCGGCTCTGGGGCCAACGTCCTGACTTTC. It encodes CASSLSRAGSGANVLTF. Filled out from reference TRBV7-3 and TRBJ2-6, the complete variable domain reads GAGVSQTPSNKVTEKGKYVELRCDPISGHTALYWYRQSLGQGPEFLIYFQGTGAADDSGLPNDRFFAVRPEGSVSTLKIQRTERGDSAVYLCASSLSRAGSGANVLTFGAGSRLTVL.

The V call is TRBV5-8, the J call TRBJ2-1; no reliable D call. CDR3 length: 12 residues. Germline loops: CDR1 SGHTS, CDR2 YDEGEE. The V end lost 1 base, the J end lost 7 bases, and 6 bases lay between the germline ends. This CDR3 is CASSLLRNEQFF. CDR3 nucleotides: TGTGCCAGCAGCTTGTTAAGGAATGAGCAGTTCTTC.

The V gene is TRBV19, the J gene TRBJ2-3; the D gene is possibly TRBD2 (5 bases). Trimming removed 4 bases at V and 5 bases at J, with 13 bases between. This CDR3 is built from 14 residues. Germline values: CDR1 LNHDA, CDR2 SQIVND (reference sequence). The CDR3 sequence: CASSTRDYGDTQYF. In DNA form, the CDR3 reads TGTGCCAGTAGTACGAGGGATTATGGAGATACGCAGTATTTT.

This clonotype showed up just a few times. The CDR3 spells CASSYSGYTEAFF. The CDR3, as DNA: TGTGCCAGCAGTTACTCGGGTTACACTGAAGCTTTCTTT. This chain connects TRBV6-6 to TRBJ1-1; D is undetermined. CDR1 is MNHNY and CDR2 is SVGAGI in the germline V gene (reference sequence). This CDR3 region has 13 residues. The ends were cut back, 0 bases at V and 3 bases at J, with 5 bases in the middle.

This clonotype showed up many times. The chain couples TRBV7-7 to TRBJ2-2; tentative D call: TRBD1 (6 bases). Germline lookup yields CDR1 SSHAT and CDR2 FNYEAQ (reference sequence). V gave up 11 bases and J gave up 2 bases, with 15 bases separating them. This CDR3 comprises 14 residues. The DNA of the CDR3 is TGTGCCGTCAAGGGACACCCAAACACCGGGGAGCTGTTTTTT. Protein product: CAVKGHPNTGELFF.

This clonotype has more than one count but fewer than ten. This chain uses TRBV7-8 with TRBJ2-7; D gene uncertain. V lost 4 bases and J lost 1, with 8 bases in between. CDR1 is SGHVS, CDR2 FQNEAQ, per germline. The CDR3 loop spans 13 amino acids. The CDR3 nucleotides are TGTGCCAGCAGCTATGACACGTCCTACGAGCAGTACTTC. Encoded protein: CASSYDTSYEQYF.

CDR3 sequence (DNA): TGTGCCAGCAGCTTAGATACAGGGTCGGTGCTGTTTTTT. Amino acids: CASSLDTGSVLFF. This chain joins TRBV7-6 and TRBJ2-2; possible D gene TRBD1, 6 bases. Trimming shortened V by 1 base and J by 13 bases, and 13 bases separated the two germline ends. CDR1 SGHVS and CDR2 FNYEAQ come from the germline V gene. This CDR3 spans 13 amino acids. The variable domain in full, with the rest retrieved from reference TRBV7-6 and TRBJ2-2, is GAGVSQSPRYKVTKRGQDVALRCDPISGHVSLYWYRQALGQGPEFLTYFNYEAQQDKSGLPNDRFSAERPEGSISTLTIQRTEQRDSAMYRCASSLDTGSVLFFGEGSRLTVL.

This clonotype was seen more than once but under ten times. This rearrangement joins TRBV29-1 to TRBJ2-1, with D perhaps matching TRBD2 (6 bases). Germline V lookup: CDR1 SQVTM, CDR2 ANQGSEA. V dropped 1 base and J dropped 2 bases, with 15 bases sitting between them. The CDR3 is made up of 16 amino acids. The CDR3 DNA reads as TGCAGCGTTGAAGGATCGGCGGGGCTGGCCTACAATGAGCAGTTCTTC. This gives the protein CSVEGSAGLAYNEQFF.

This chain links TRBV28 with TRBJ2-7; the match to TRBD2 covers 9 bases. The V gene's germline CDR1 is MDHEN and CDR2 SYDVKM. This CDR3 has 15 residues. J was trimmed by 2 bases and V by 6 bases; bases with no gene match: 8. The CDR3 DNA reads as TGTGCCAGCAGGGATAGCGGGAGAAGCCCCTACGAGCAGTACTTC. It encodes CASRDSGRSPYEQYF.

In this sample, this clonotype turned up once. The genes are TRBV7-2 and TRBJ2-7; 8 bases are shared with TRBD1. Germline CDR1 is SGHTA and CDR2 is FQGNSA. After removal of 7 bases from V and 6 bases from J, the junction contained 11 bases not matched to a gene. The CDR3 has 14 amino acids. The CDR3 loop reads CASTQSQGAFEQYF. CDR3 sequence (DNA): TGTGCCAGCACCCAAAGCCAGGGGGCGTTCGAGCAGTACTTC.

The rearrangement links TRBV5-1 to TRBJ1-2, with TRBD1 as a possible D gene (6 bases). The length of the CDR3 is 16 residues. Per the germline V gene, CDR1 is SGHRS and CDR2 is YFSETQ. V shed 0 bases and J shed 7 bases, with 19 bases lying between them. The CDR3 sequence is CASSLARTAMAGGYTF. The DNA of the CDR3 is TGCGCCAGCAGCTTGGCCCGGACAGCTATGGCGGGTGGCTACACCTTC.

The chain links TRBV5-5 to TRBJ2-1; 8 bases agree with TRBD2. V dropped 1 base and J dropped 7; count of bases not matched to a gene: 7. Germline V gene sequence: CDR1 SGHKS, CDR2 YYEKEE (reference sequence). This CDR3 spans 15 amino acids. The CDR3 loop reads CASSLSSGAGNEQFF. Written as DNA, the CDR3 is TGTGCCAGCAGCTTGAGTAGCGGGGCGGGGAATGAGCAGTTCTTC.

This clonotype was detected only a few times. In DNA form, the CDR3 reads TGTGCCAGCAGTTTCCGCCCCTCCGGACAGTATAGCAATCAGCCCCAGCATTTT. Translated, it gives CASSFRPSGQYSNQPQHF. The chain carries TRBV6-2 or TRBV6-3 and TRBJ1-5; D might be TRBD1 (6 bases). Germline CDR1 and CDR2: MNHEY and SVGEGT. This CDR3 has 18 residues. V gave up 4 bases and J gave up 0 bases, with 19 bases separating them.

The chain links TRBV6-2 or TRBV6-3 to TRBJ1-1; D is unresolved. The CDR3 extends over 11 amino acids. Germline CDR1 MNHEY, CDR2 SVGEGT. Trimming left V 7 bases short and J 4 bases short, with 7 bases between. In DNA, the CDR3 is TGTGCCAGCACCAGAGGCACTGAAGCTTTCTTT. Translating it yields CASTRGTEAFF.

The rearrangement uses TRBV7-2 and TRBJ1-2, with D uncertain. The CDR3 is made up of 16 amino acids. Deletions cut 1 base from V and 4 bases from J, with 16 bases between. Germline V gene data show CDR1 as SGHTA and CDR2 as FQGNSA. CDR3 DNA sequence: TGTGCCAGCAGCTTAGTGGAGGGCCTCGTTACCTATGGCTACACCTTC. It is translated as CASSLVEGLVTYGYTF.

The chain is built from TRBV5-5 and TRBJ2-2, with TRBD2 identical over 13 bases. The germline gives CDR1 SGHKS, CDR2 YYEKEE (reference sequence). V shed 3 bases and J 6 bases; nucleotides not matched to a gene: 8. The CDR3 consists of 17 residues. CDR3 residues: CASSYSRTSGSSGELFF. CDR3 coding DNA: TGTGCCAGCAGCTACTCCCGGACTAGCGGGAGTTCCGGGGAGCTGTTTTTT.

The CDR3 is CASSYSQGYEQYV. The CDR3 bases are TGTGCCAGCAGTTACTCGCAGGGGTACGAGCAGTACGTC. The chain couples TRBV6-5 to TRBJ2-7, with D possibly being TRBD1 (6 bases). Germline-derived CDR1 and CDR2 are MNHEY and SVGAGI. Trimming removed 0 bases at V and 4 bases at J, with 7 bases between. The CDR3 loop spans 13 amino acids.

This clonotype has a handful of counts. The chain is built from TRBV6-2 or TRBV6-3 and TRBJ2-5; TRBD2 aligns across 7 bases. V gave up 8 bases and J gave up 7 bases; unmatched junction bases: 10. Germline values: CDR1 MNHEY, CDR2 SVGEGT. The CDR3 runs 13 residues. The CDR3 DNA reads as TGTGCCAGCGGGCTAGCGGTTGAGAGGACCCAGTACTTC. Protein: CASGLAVERTQYF.

This clonotype was recorded many times. This rearrangement joins TRBV24-1 to TRBJ2-4, with unresolved D. CDR1 KGHDR and CDR2 SFDVKD come from the germline V gene. The CDR3 extends over 14 amino acids. Trimming shortened V by 8 bases and J by 0 bases, and 10 bases separated the two germline ends. The CDR3 nucleotides are TGTGCCACCATGAAAGGCCTAGCCAAAAACATTCAGTACTTC. This translates into CATMKGLAKNIQYF.

CDR3 loop: CASSQGLNEQFF. The CDR3 coding sequence is TGTGCCAGCAGCCAGGGACTCAATGAGCAGTTCTTC. The chain couples TRBV7-6 to TRBJ2-1; perhaps TRBD2 as D (6 bases). This CDR3 spans 12 amino acids. The germline V gene encodes CDR1 SGHVS and CDR2 FNYEAQ. V was cut by 5 bases and J by 6 bases, with 8 bases left in between.

This clonotype was recorded a few times. This sequence joins TRBV9 and TRBJ2-1, with 9 bases fitting TRBD2. From germline, CDR1 is SGDLS and CDR2 YYNGEE. Unmatched junction bases numbered 14, after V lost 3 bases and J lost 1 base. CDR3 length: 19 amino acids. Here the CDR3 reads CASSALWTSDLLSYNEQFF. The CDR3 nucleotides are TGTGCCAGCAGCGCCCTATGGACTAGCGACCTACTTTCCTACAATGAGCAGTTCTTC. The complete variable domain, with remaining parts taken from reference TRBV9 and TRBJ2-1, reads DSGVTQTPKHLITATGQRVTLRCSPRSGDLSVYWYQQSLDQGLQFLIQYYNGEERAKGNILERFSAQQFPDLHSELNLSSLELGDSALYFCASSALWTSDLLSYNEQFFGPGTRLTVL.

This rearrangement joins TRBV10-3 to TRBJ1-1; D gene ambiguous. Trimming left V 2 bases short and J 6 bases short, with 13 bases between. The germline gives CDR1 ENHRY, CDR2 SYGVKD. CDR3 size: 14 residues. The CDR3 DNA reads as TGTGCCATCAGTGAGCCAGGTAGATCGGCTGAAGCTTTCTTT. Translation gives CAISEPGRSAEAFF.

The chain joins TRBV11-2 to TRBJ2-1, with D maybe TRBD2 (5 bases). Germline CDR1 reads SGHAT; CDR2 reads FQNNGV. The V gene lost 1 base and the J gene lost 8 bases, with 12 bases spanning the gap. CDR3 length equals 14 residues. CDR3 region: CASSLGLAGHEQFF. The CDR3 DNA reads as TGTGCCAGCAGCTTAGGGCTAGCTGGGCATGAGCAGTTCTTC.

This clonotype was recorded at least ten times. V usage is TRBV7-2 and J usage is TRBJ1-1; D unresolved. With 5 bases removed from V and 5 bases from J, the gap between germline ends came to 6 bases. This CDR3 has 11 amino acids. Germline V gene data show CDR1 as SGHTA and CDR2 as FQGNSA. CDR3 bases: TGTGCCAGCAGCCCCTTAACTGAAGCTTTCTTT. It is translated as CASSPLTEAFF.

To note about this clonotype: At one end, the junction sequence differs from germline, possibly due to a read error. The chain employs TRBV18 and TRBJ2-7, with 8 bases fitting TRBD1. Germline V gene lookup returns CDR1 KGHSH and CDR2 LQKENI. There are 15 residues in the CDR3. DNA of the CDR3: TGTGCCAGCTCACCGCCGGGACAGGCTTTAAGGGAGCAGTGCTTC. Translated, it gives CASSPPGQALREQCF.

The J gene is TRBJ2-1, the V gene TRBV20-1; 11 nucleotides agree with TRBD2. Germline V gene sequence: CDR1 DFQATT, CDR2 SNEGSKA (reference sequence). The CDR3 covers 15 residues. Unmatched junction bases numbered 12, after V lost 6 bases and J lost 8 bases. The CDR3 DNA sequence: TGCAGTGCGCCCCCCCTAGCGGGAGGTTGGGATGAGCAGTTCTTC. Amino acid sequence: CSAPPLAGGWDEQFF.